This TCR beta chain was retrieved from a study of CD8 T cells in Susac syndrome. Sequencing of TCR beta was undertaken in CD8+ and CD4+ T cells derived from blood. Recently defined diagnostic criteria classed the Susac syndrome patients as definite or probable. Germline values: CDR1 SGDLS, CDR2 YYNGEE. The V and J ends lost 3 bases and 7 bases respectively, with 4 bases between them. The CDR3 runs to 11 residues. RNA in amounts of about 0.5 to 1 ug was reverse transcribed with random hexamers. TCRdb itself ran the immunoSEQ multiplex PCR reads through MiXCR, one entry per CDR3 protein. The sample includes 150,000 to 180,000 distinct CDR3 sequences, 95% of them seen just once.

The V and J genes are TRBV9 and TRBJ2-2; no clear D. This sequence originates from a human donor with Susac syndrome. Material: CD4+ T cells from PBMCs. The CDR3, as DNA: TGTGCCAGCAGCGCCTACGGGGAGCTGTTTTTT. Translating it yields CASSAYGELFF.